This T cell receptor (beta chain) was recorded in a study of blood T cell repertoires in COVID-19. Looking at the study overall: Samples representing acute and convalescent COVID-19 were sourced from the United States, Italy and Spain. Sources were T cells, B-cell-depleted T cells, or PBMCs; the material itself was cDNA or gDNA.

The germline gives CDR1 SGHAT, CDR2 FQDESV (reference sequence). V was pared by 5 bases and J by 4 bases, with 19 bases between. The CDR3 loop spans 16 amino acids. Per the study methods: Amplification of reference gene primers was used by the study to estimate nucleated cell counts. Generated by immunoSEQ multiplex PCR, the TCRdb table keeps only in-frame clones and is missing some. V, J and clone size are those of that table, while D and trimming were read from the DNA. The sample consists of 200,000 to 300,000 clones, around 87% of them appearing once. The receptor comes from an older woman with COVID-19, enrolled during active disease. The chain is built from TRBV11-1 and TRBJ2-3; a possible D gene is TRBD2 (6 bases). Input material: peripheral blood. CDR3 coding DNA: TGTGCCAGCAGCCGCATGGTCGGGAGTGGGGCAGATACGCAGTATTTT. It translates to CASSRMVGSGADTQYF.